Below, 23 T cell receptor beta chains from the same sample are listed, as sequenced in a study of cytomegalovirus exposure and HLA in healthy donors. With 60 Vbeta and 13 Jbeta primers, the PCR was carried out. The data were produced by immunoSEQ multiplex PCR, yet TCRdb's version contains in-frame clones alone and is incomplete. The sample records 110,000 or so clones, about 8.6% being singletons. Sequencing used PBMCs. The receptors originated from a woman in her 40s in good health and CMV-seropositive.

The chain joins TRBV29-1 to TRBJ2-7; D is unresolved. The CDR3 is 12 residues long. The V gene lost 6 bases and the J gene lost 7 bases, with 16 bases spanning the gap. Germline V gene sequence: CDR1 SQVTM, CDR2 ANQGSEA. The CDR3 sequence: CSVTSYREEQYF. DNA of the CDR3: TGCAGCGTCACGTCCTACAGAGAGGAGCAGTACTTC.

The genes are TRBV12-5 and TRBJ1-2; perhaps TRBD1 as D (5 bases). The CDR3 is 14 amino acids. The germline V gene has CDR1 LGHNT and CDR2 FRNRAP. With 1 base removed from V and 4 bases from J, the gap between germline ends came to 10 bases. CDR3 sequence (DNA): TGTGCTAGTGGTTTGGGACAGAGCCTCTATGGCTACACCTTC. Residues: CASGLGQSLYGYTF.

V and J are TRBV5-1 and TRBJ1-3, with unresolved D. Trimming pared 0 bases from V and 4 bases from J, leaving 14 bases between. This CDR3 is built from 16 residues. Germline lookup yields CDR1 SGHRS and CDR2 YFSETQ. For the CDR3, the DNA is TGCGCCAGCAGCTTGGGACGGGCCCCGGGAGGAAACACCATATATTTT. Translation: CASSLGRAPGGNTIYF.

As regards this clone: Other DNA sequences of this sample code for an identical CDR3. CDR3 sequence (DNA): TGCGCCAGCAGCCAACGCGGGACTAGCTTCGACAATGAGCAGTTCTTC. It translates to CASSQRGTSFDNEQFF. The chain employs TRBV4-1 and TRBJ2-1, with 9 bases that match TRBD2. Trimming took 2 bases from V and 5 from J; bases not matched to a gene: 7. Germline CDR1 MGHRA, CDR2 YSYEKL. The CDR3 has 16 residues.

J is TRBJ1-6 and V is TRBV6-5; D may be TRBD1 (6 bases). The germline V gene has CDR1 MNHEY and CDR2 SVGAGI. There are 14 residues in the CDR3. V lost 6 bases to trimming and J lost 7 bases, with 13 bases between them. As DNA, the CDR3 is TGTGCCAGCAGGCAACAGGGCTGGAATTCACCCCTCCACTTT. Its protein product is CASRQQGWNSPLHF.

This clone was counted between two and nine times. The J gene is TRBJ1-4, the V gene TRBV7-6; 9 nucleotides match TRBD1. Per the germline V gene, CDR1 is SGHVS and CDR2 is FNYEAQ. The CDR3 is made up of 15 amino acids. The junction had 9 bases not matched to a gene; V was cut back by 5 bases and J by 8 bases. The DNA of the CDR3 is TGTGCCAGCAGCCCTAGAACAGGGGGCTGGGAAAAACTGTTTTTT. Translation gives CASSPRTGGWEKLFF.

This clone was observed a handful of times. The V gene is TRBV5-1, the J gene TRBJ2-7, with TRBD2 as a possible D gene (7 bases). There are 14 residues in the CDR3. CDR1 is SGHRS and CDR2 is YFSETQ in the germline V gene. V lost 4 bases, J lost 6 bases, and 17 bases lay in between. CDR3 residues: CASSSGGGEREQYF. The CDR3 DNA reads as TGCGCCAGCAGCAGCGGAGGGGGGGAACGCGAGCAGTACTTC.

The V call is TRBV7-3, the J call TRBJ2-7; TRBD1 matches 12 bases. This CDR3 region has 16 residues. Germline CDR1 is SGHTA and CDR2 is FQGTGA. Losses at the gene ends were 4 bases for V and 1 base for J; bases not matched to a gene: 5. The CDR3 loop is CASSWKGQGASYEQYF. CDR3 bases: TGTGCCAGCAGCTGGAAGGGACAGGGGGCTTCCTACGAGCAGTACTTC.

The DNA for the CDR3 is TGTGCCAGCAGTCCGAGTCTAGCCAAAAACATTCAGTACTTC. This gives the protein CASSPSLAKNIQYF. The rearrangement joins TRBV7-8 to TRBJ2-4; D gene ambiguous. This CDR3 is built from 14 residues. Per the germline V gene, CDR1 is SGHVS and CDR2 is FQNEAQ. V dropped 6 bases and J dropped 0 bases, with 9 bases sitting between them.

This sequence joins TRBV12-5 and TRBJ2-7; 7 positions match TRBD1. Germline V gives CDR1 LGHNT, CDR2 FRNRAP. This CDR3 has 15 amino acids. V shed 3 bases and J 0 bases; nucleotides not matched to a gene: 5. The CDR3 bases are TGTGCTAGTGGTTTCGGACAGGTGGGCTCCTACGAGCAGTACTTC. Residues: CASGFGQVGSYEQYF.

CDR3 protein: CASSGRAGAHGYTF. CDR3 coding DNA: TGTGCCAGCAGCGGACGGGCGGGGGCCCATGGCTACACCTTC. This chain connects TRBV6-5 to TRBJ1-2; TRBD1 is a possible D gene (6 bases). Germline V gene lookup returns CDR1 MNHEY and CDR2 SVGAGI. With 6 bases removed from V and 6 bases from J, the gap between germline ends came to 17 bases. The CDR3 contains 14 residues.

CDR3 protein: CASSQRTGRGEAFF. The CDR3 coding sequence is TGTGCCAGCAGCCAACGAACAGGGAGGGGTGAAGCTTTCTTT. The chain uses TRBV7-8 and TRBJ1-1, with TRBD1 as a possible D gene (6 bases). There are 14 residues in the CDR3. V lost 5 bases, J lost 7 bases, and 17 bases lay in between. CDR1 is SGHVS and CDR2 is FQNEAQ in the germline V gene.

The chain has TRBV2 and TRBJ1-1, with TRBD1 identical over 10 bases. Germline CDR1 and CDR2: SNHLY and FYNNEI. This CDR3 is 14 amino acids long. Trimming took 5 bases from V and 1 from J; bases not matched to a gene: 1. CDR3 bases: TGTGCCAGCAGTCGGGACAGGGGGAACACTGAAGCTTTCTTT. Translated: CASSRDRGNTEAFF.

The chain links TRBV10-3 to TRBJ1-3, with unresolved D. The CDR3 spans 15 residues. The germline V and J ends were trimmed by 6 bases and 0 bases, with 12 bases remaining between them. CDR1 and CDR2 from the germline V gene are ENHRY and SYGVKD. CDR3: CAISSDMTSGNTIYF. The DNA of the CDR3 is TGTGCCATCAGCTCCGACATGACCTCTGGAAACACCATATATTTT.

V gene TRBV30 combines with J gene TRBJ2-6; the D gene is possibly TRBD1 (6 bases). The germline V gene encodes CDR1 GTSNPN and CDR2 SVGIG (reference sequence). Trimming pared 2 bases from V and 2 bases from J, leaving 16 bases between. This CDR3 contains 17 residues. The CDR3 spells CAWSQGRGNTGANVLTF. The CDR3, as DNA: TGTGCCTGGAGTCAGGGTAGGGGGAACACTGGGGCCAACGTCCTGACTTTC.

The chain joins TRBV7-7 to TRBJ2-3, with D perhaps TRBD1 (6 bases). Germline CDR1 is SSHAT and CDR2 is FNYEAQ (reference sequence). This CDR3 spans 15 amino acids. Trimming removed 4 bases at V and 2 bases at J, with 13 bases between. The CDR3 DNA sequence: TGTGCCAGCAGCTCCTCAGGGGCCCTCACAGATACGCAGTATTTT. Encoded protein: CASSSSGALTDTQYF.

The J gene is TRBJ2-4, the V gene TRBV5-1, with TRBD2 matching over 8 bases. This CDR3 spans 14 amino acids. Germline V lookup: CDR1 SGHRS, CDR2 YFSETQ. The ends lost 0 bases at V and 8 bases at J; junction bases unmatched: 4. CDR3 residues: CASSLDGLADIQYF. The CDR3 DNA follows: TGCGCCAGCAGCTTGGACGGACTAGCTGACATTCAGTACTTC. Filled out from reference TRBV5-1 and TRBJ2-4, the complete variable domain reads KAGVTQTPRYLIKTRGQQVTLSCSPISGHRSVSWYQQTPGQGLQFLFEYFSETQRNKGNFPGRFSGRQFSNSRSEMNVSTLELGDSALYLCASSLDGLADIQYFGAGTRLSVL.

This sequence joins TRBV7-9 and TRBJ2-7, with TRBD2 matching 8 bases. V was clipped by 7 bases and J by 4 bases; unmatched bases: 6. Germline loops: CDR1 SEHNR, CDR2 FQNEAQ (reference sequence). The CDR3 sequence is 13 residues long. The CDR3 DNA reads TGTGCCAGCACCCCCGGGGGGGTGTACGAGCAGTACTTC. Protein sequence: CASTPGGVYEQYF.

Only a few counts were recorded for this clone. The genes are TRBV5-5 and TRBJ2-1; 7 nucleotides line up with TRBD2. The V gene end was trimmed by 9 bases and the J gene end by 7 bases; junction bases not matched to a gene: 13. Per germline, CDR1 SGHKS and CDR2 YYEKEE (reference sequence). The length of the CDR3 is 14 residues. The CDR3 coding sequence is TGTGCCACCGACAGACTAGCCCTACCAAATGAGCAGTTCTTC. This sequence encodes CATDRLALPNEQFF.

The table lists this clone with a few counts. This chain's CDR3 is CASSLGTGGGNTIYF. Here the CDR3 DNA reads TGCGCCAGCAGCTTGGGGACAGGGGGAGGAAACACCATATATTTT. The chain combines TRBV5-1 with TRBJ1-3; the match to TRBD1 covers 10 bases. The germline V gene encodes CDR1 SGHRS and CDR2 YFSETQ. The CDR3 is made up of 15 amino acids. The trim removed 0 bases at V and 4 bases at J, leaving 1 base unmatched. Supplemented by reference TRBV5-1 and TRBJ1-3, the full variable domain reads KAGVTQTPRYLIKTRGQQVTLSCSPISGHRSVSWYQQTPGQGLQFLFEYFSETQRNKGNFPGRFSGRQFSNSRSEMNVSTLELGDSALYLCASSLGTGGGNTIYFGEGSWLTVV.

This sequence joins TRBV7-2 and TRBJ2-7; the D is unclear. The CDR3 is made up of 13 amino acids. The germline V and J ends were trimmed by 5 bases and 3 bases, with 11 bases remaining between them. Germline CDR1 reads SGHTA; CDR2 reads FQGNSA. The CDR3 DNA sequence: TGTGCCAGCAGCCGTAACATTGACTACGAGCAGTACTTC. This codes for CASSRNIDYEQYF.

There are a few counts of this clone. The chain carries TRBV7-2 and TRBJ1-2; D not resolved. The CDR3 consists of 13 residues. Germline V lookup: CDR1 SGHTA, CDR2 FQGNSA. V shed 6 bases and J shed 6 bases, with 14 bases lying between them. The DNA for the CDR3 is TGTGCCAGCAGGCTCATTTCAGGTGATGGCTACACCTTC. It translates to CASRLISGDGYTF.

The DNA for the CDR3 is TGTGCCAGCAGATGGGGAGGTGGGCCCGACACCGGGGAGCTGTTTTTT. This gives the protein CASRWGGGPDTGELFF. The chain couples TRBV5-5 to TRBJ2-2; a weak D match, TRBD2 (6 bases). The CDR3 spans 16 residues. CDR1 and CDR2 (germline): SGHKS, YYEKEE (reference sequence). Trimming took 5 bases from V and 3 from J, leaving 17 bases between them.